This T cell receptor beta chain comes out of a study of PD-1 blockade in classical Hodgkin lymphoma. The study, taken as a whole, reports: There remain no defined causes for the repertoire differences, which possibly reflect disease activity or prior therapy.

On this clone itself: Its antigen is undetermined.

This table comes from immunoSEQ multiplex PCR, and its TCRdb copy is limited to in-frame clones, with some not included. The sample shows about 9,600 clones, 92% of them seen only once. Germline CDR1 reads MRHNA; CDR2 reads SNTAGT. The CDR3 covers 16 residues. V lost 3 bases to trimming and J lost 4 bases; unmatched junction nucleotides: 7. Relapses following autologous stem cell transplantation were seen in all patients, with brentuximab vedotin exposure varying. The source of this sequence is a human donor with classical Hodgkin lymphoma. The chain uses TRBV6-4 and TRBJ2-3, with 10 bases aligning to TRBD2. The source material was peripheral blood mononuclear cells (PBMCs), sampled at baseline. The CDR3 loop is CASSEGSGRGPDTQYF. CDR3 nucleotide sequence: TGTGCCAGCAGTGAGGGCAGCGGGAGGGGGCCAGATACGCAGTATTTT.